This TCR beta chain was documented in a study of T cells in Graves' hyperthyroidism and ophthalmopathy. This clonotype was counted only a few times. RNA transcripts served as the template for amplifying TCR beta CDR3 regions. TCR CDR3 regions were first amplified by RT-PCR with HTBI primers. TCRdb independently ran MiXCR on the multiplex PCR reads; one entry per CDR3 protein. The sample has roughly 280,000 distinct CDR3 sequences, approximately 15% seen once. Exclusion of a patient resulted from uncontrolled infection, other autoimmune disease, pregnancy or lactation. Material for sequencing was blood. The receptor was isolated from a woman aged 60-75 years with Graves' ophthalmopathy.

The CDR3, as DNA: TGTGCCAGCAGTTCGAAACAGTTCAATGAGCAGTTCTTC. Translated: CASSSKQFNEQFF. V is TRBV12-3 or TRBV12-4 and J is TRBJ2-1; the D is unclear. The CDR3 is made up of 13 amino acids. V was trimmed by 4 bases and J by 6 bases, leaving 10 bases between them.